Shown below are 27 T cell receptor beta chains from a single sample sequenced in a study of cytotoxic CD8 clonotypes in ibrutinib-treated CLL. Only in-frame clones appear in the TCRdb table, and some are missing; sequencing was by immunoSEQ multiplex PCR. The data show about 310,000 clones, approximately 80% seen once. Sequencing was performed on PBMCs, taken before ibrutinib treatment. These TCRs come from a human donor with chronic lymphocytic leukemia.

The gene calls are TRBV5-6 and TRBJ2-1, with 12 bases identical to TRBD2. Trimming at V came to 4 bases and at J to 8 bases, leaving 7 bases not matched to a gene. The germline V gene encodes CDR1 SGHDT and CDR2 YYEEEE. CDR3 length equals 15 residues. This CDR3 is CASSPLAGGLDEQFF. CDR3 sequence (DNA): TGTGCCAGCAGCCCACTAGCGGGAGGATTGGATGAGCAGTTCTTC.

This clone has more than one count but fewer than ten. The V gene is TRBV11-2, the J gene TRBJ2-2; 9 bases line up with TRBD2. Germline trimming cut 5 bases from V and 7 bases from J; bases unmatched to any gene: 14. The germline V gene has CDR1 SGHAT and CDR2 FQNNGV. The CDR3 is made up of 17 amino acids. The chain's CDR3 is CASSPSPAGGRHGELFF. DNA for the CDR3: TGTGCCAGCAGCCCCAGCCCCGCGGGAGGGCGACACGGGGAGCTGTTTTTT.

The chain recombines TRBV2 with TRBJ2-1; TRBD2 matches at 7 bases. Germline CDR1 SNHLY, CDR2 FYNNEI. J gave up 8 bases and V 5 bases, and 15 bases lay outside the gene matches. CDR3 length: 16 residues. The CDR3: CASSILAGFPGDEQFF. CDR3 coding DNA: TGTGCCAGCAGTATATTAGCGGGCTTCCCTGGGGATGAGCAGTTCTTC. The whole variable domain, remainder taken from reference TRBV2 and TRBJ2-1, is EPEVTQTPSHQVTQMGQEVILRCVPISNHLYFYWYRQILGQKVEFLVSFYNNEISEKSEIFDDQFSVERPDGSNFTLKIRSTKLEDSAMYFCASSILAGFPGDEQFFGPGTRLTVL.

The chain joins TRBV28 to TRBJ2-7, with 7 bases that match TRBD2. CDR3 length: 15 amino acids. Germline V gene data show CDR1 as MDHEN and CDR2 as SYDVKM. Unmatched junction bases numbered 9, after V lost 6 bases and J lost 1 base. The DNA for the CDR3 is TGTGCCAGCAGCCCAGGACTAGTCGGGTCCTACGAGCAGTACTTC. Translating it yields CASSPGLVGSYEQYF.

V gene TRBV19 combines with J gene TRBJ1-2; 12 nucleotides match TRBD1. This CDR3 is 14 amino acids long. J was trimmed by 7 bases and V by 7 bases; bases with no gene match: 7. Germline V lookup: CDR1 LNHDA, CDR2 SQIVND (reference sequence). In DNA, the CDR3 is TGTGCCAGTAATCCGGGACAGGGGGCTGGTGGCTACACCTTC. This codes for CASNPGQGAGGYTF.

In its sample, this clone was seen once. The rearrangement joins TRBV6-1 to TRBJ2-7; D gene ambiguous. Germline assignment: CDR1 MNHNS and CDR2 SASEGT. V dropped 4 bases and J dropped 3 bases, with 10 bases sitting between them. The CDR3 contains 13 residues. The CDR3 sequence is CASSGSAYYEQYF. The CDR3 bases are TGTGCCAGCAGTGGCTCAGCTTACTACGAGCAGTACTTC.

J is TRBJ1-5 and V is TRBV19; no clear D. The germline gives CDR1 LNHDA, CDR2 SQIVND (reference sequence). V shed 4 bases and J shed 4 bases, with 23 bases lying between them. The CDR3 is made up of 18 amino acids. The CDR3 here is CASSKPDATNAINQPQHF. The CDR3 DNA sequence: TGTGCCAGTAGTAAGCCCGATGCGACAAACGCAATAAATCAGCCCCAGCATTTT. Full variable domain (missing parts from reference TRBV19 and TRBJ1-5): DGGITQSPKYLFRKEGQNVTLSCEQNLNHDAMYWYRQDPGQGLRLIYYSQIVNDFQKGDIAEGYSVSREKKESFPLTVTSAQKNPTAFYLCASSKPDATNAINQPQHFGDGTRLSIL.

The chain joins TRBV5-4 to TRBJ1-2; D gene unclear. Looked up from germline, CDR1 is SGHNT and CDR2 is YYREEE (reference sequence). Trimming removed 4 bases at V and 2 bases at J, with 9 bases between. The CDR3 contains 13 residues. CDR3 nucleotides: TGTGCCAGCAGCCGAGGGAGAAACTATGGCTACACCTTC. The encoded protein is CASSRGRNYGYTF.

The chain uses TRBV7-9 and TRBJ1-1; possibly TRBD1 for D (6 bases). Between the trimmed V and J ends, which lost 3 bases and 4 bases, there was a span of 18 bases. The length of the CDR3 is 16 residues. Germline loops: CDR1 SEHNR, CDR2 FQNEAQ (reference sequence). This CDR3 is CASSFGTRSRGTEAFF. The CDR3 region has the DNA TGTGCCAGCAGCTTTGGGACACGGAGTCGGGGCACTGAAGCTTTCTTT.

This chain connects TRBV7-2 to TRBJ2-4, with D unresolved. V lost 5 bases, J lost 0 bases, and 17 bases lay in between. Germline loops: CDR1 SGHTA, CDR2 FQGNSA. There are 17 residues in the CDR3. CDR3: CASSIMPPPLAKNIQYF. CDR3 bases: TGTGCCAGCAGCATTATGCCACCACCCCTAGCCAAAAACATTCAGTACTTC.

In its sample, this clone was seen once. V gene TRBV7-9 combines with J gene TRBJ2-7, with 7 bases identical to TRBD2. The CDR3 covers 16 residues. Germline lookup yields CDR1 SEHNR and CDR2 FQNEAQ (reference sequence). V gave up 5 bases and J gave up 0 bases; unmatched junction bases: 10. DNA of the CDR3: TGTGCCAGCAGCCCGAACGGGAGGCTCAGCTCCTACGAGCAGTACTTC. It translates to CASSPNGRLSSYEQYF.

This clone appeared a few times. The chain has TRBV5-1 and TRBJ2-7; TRBD2 aligns across 11 bases. Trimming removed 0 bases from V and 2 bases from J; junction bases left unmatched: 1. This CDR3 region has 15 residues. Germline CDR1 is SGHRS and CDR2 is YFSETQ. The CDR3 loop reads CASSLVAGGPYEQYF. Here the CDR3 DNA reads TGCGCCAGCAGCTTGGTAGCGGGAGGGCCCTACGAGCAGTACTTC. Variable domain in full (rest from reference TRBV5-1 and TRBJ2-7): KAGVTQTPRYLIKTRGQQVTLSCSPISGHRSVSWYQQTPGQGLQFLFEYFSETQRNKGNFPGRFSGRQFSNSRSEMNVSTLELGDSALYLCASSLVAGGPYEQYFGPGTRLTVT.

The table lists this clone with a count of one. Here the CDR3 reads CASSGRTYEQYF. In DNA form, the CDR3 reads TGTGCCAGCAGTGGCAGAACCTACGAGCAGTACTTC. The chain couples TRBV6-6 to TRBJ2-7; D is unresolved. CDR3 length equals 12 residues. The germline V and J ends were trimmed by 5 bases and 2 bases, with 7 bases remaining between them. Germline loops: CDR1 MNHNY, CDR2 SVGAGI (reference sequence).

This chain links TRBV28 with TRBJ2-7, with TRBD2 matching over 8 bases. Germline CDR1 is MDHEN and CDR2 is SYDVKM. The CDR3 is made up of 17 amino acids. Germline trimming cut 8 bases from V and 0 bases from J; bases unmatched to any gene: 15. In nucleotides, the CDR3 is TGTGCCAGCGTATCGGGGCTGGCGGGAGGAAGCTCCTACGAGCAGTACTTC. This codes for CASVSGLAGGSSYEQYF.

This chain connects TRBV27 to TRBJ2-7; D call uncertain. V shed 5 bases and J shed 1 base, with 9 bases lying between them. The CDR3 contains 13 residues. Germline-derived CDR1 and CDR2 are MNHEY and SMNVEV (reference sequence). The CDR3 loop reads CASSATASYEQYF. CDR3 nucleotide sequence: TGTGCCAGCAGTGCAACAGCTTCCTACGAGCAGTACTTC.

This chain connects TRBV7-9 to TRBJ2-7; 7 nucleotides agree with TRBD2. The length of the CDR3 is 14 residues. V was pared by 5 bases and J by 4 bases, with 8 bases of the junction left unmatched. Germline CDR1 SEHNR, CDR2 FQNEAQ (reference sequence). CDR3 sequence reads: CASSALAGVYEQYF. The CDR3 DNA is TGTGCCAGCAGCGCCCTCGCGGGGGTGTACGAGCAGTACTTC.

The chain links TRBV9 to TRBJ2-3, with 9 bases matching TRBD1. V lost 3 bases to trimming and J lost 3 bases; unmatched junction nucleotides: 8. This CDR3 region has 16 residues. Germline V CDR1 and CDR2: SGDLS, YYNGEE. DNA of the CDR3: TGTGCCAGCAGCGCGGGGGAGGGACAGGGTACAGATACGCAGTATTTT. This codes for CASSAGEGQGTDTQYF.

The V and J genes are TRBV20-1 and TRBJ1-2; D not resolved. CDR3 length: 10 residues. Germline V gene data show CDR1 as DFQATT and CDR2 as SNEGSKA (reference sequence). The CDR3 DNA follows: TGCATCCCAAGAGCCTATGGCTACACCTTC. It yields the protein CIPRAYGYTF.

In this sample, this clone turned up a few times. This chain connects TRBV6-6 to TRBJ2-7; 8 positions agree with TRBD1. Trimming removed 2 bases from V and 5 bases from J; junction bases left unmatched: 11. The germline V gene has CDR1 MNHNY and CDR2 SVGAGI (reference sequence). CDR3 length: 16 residues. Here the CDR3 reads CASSYPTGAGGNEQYF. The CDR3 DNA reads as TGTGCCAGCAGTTACCCCACCGGGGCAGGGGGCAACGAGCAGTACTTC.

This sequence joins TRBV2 and TRBJ2-5; D not resolved. From germline, CDR1 is SNHLY and CDR2 FYNNEI. The CDR3 sequence is 13 residues long. The germline V and J ends were trimmed by 3 bases and 7 bases, with 12 bases remaining between them. The DNA for the CDR3 is TGTGCCAGCAGTGATGGGGTTTCACGGACCCAGTACTTC. This gives the protein CASSDGVSRTQYF. Variable domain in full (rest from reference TRBV2 and TRBJ2-5): EPEVTQTPSHQVTQMGQEVILRCVPISNHLYFYWYRQILGQKVEFLVSFYNNEISEKSEIFDDQFSVERPDGSNFTLKIRSTKLEDSAMYFCASSDGVSRTQYFGPGTRLLVL.

The rearrangement uses TRBV29-1 and TRBJ1-3; D unresolved. V gave up 5 bases and J gave up 0 bases, with 11 bases separating them. From germline, CDR1 is SQVTM and CDR2 ANQGSEA. CDR3 length equals 14 residues. CDR3 sequence: CSVRDGLSGNTIYF. The CDR3 nucleotides read TGCAGCGTTCGTGATGGGCTCTCTGGAAACACCATATATTTT. Complete variable domain (other parts from reference TRBV29-1 and TRBJ1-3): SAVISQKPSRDICQRGTSLTIQCQVDSQVTMMFWYRQQPGQSLTLIATANQGSEATYESGFVIDKFPISRPNLTFSTLTVSNMSPEDSSIYLCSVRDGLSGNTIYFGEGSWLTVV.

This chain connects TRBV5-5 to TRBJ2-7, with 12 bases matching TRBD2. Germline CDR1 SGHKS, CDR2 YYEKEE (reference sequence). This CDR3 spans 15 amino acids. V lost 2 bases, J lost 3 bases, and 3 bases stayed unmatched. This CDR3 is CASSFASGRVYEQYF. Written as DNA, the CDR3 is TGTGCCAGCAGCTTTGCTAGCGGGAGGGTCTACGAGCAGTACTTC.

There are a few counts of this clone. The V call is TRBV7-6, the J call TRBJ2-1; TRBD2 is a possible D gene (6 bases). Germline CDR1 and CDR2: SGHVS and FNYEAQ. V was trimmed by 8 bases and J by 4 bases, leaving 18 bases between them. The CDR3 spans 15 residues. The CDR3 here is CASGGGTSLYNEQFF. Written as DNA, the CDR3 is TGTGCCAGCGGGGGAGGCACTAGCCTATACAATGAGCAGTTCTTC. The full variable domain, with the rest looked up from reference TRBV7-6 and TRBJ2-1, is GAGVSQSPRYKVTKRGQDVALRCDPISGHVSLYWYRQALGQGPEFLTYFNYEAQQDKSGLPNDRFSAERPEGSISTLTIQRTEQRDSAMYRCASGGGTSLYNEQFFGPGTRLTVL.

This clone was found a few times. This chain connects TRBV28 to TRBJ2-1; no clear D gene. Trimming pared 10 bases from V and 6 bases from J, leaving 13 bases between. The CDR3 consists of 12 residues. CDR1 is MDHEN, CDR2 SYDVKM, per germline. Here the CDR3 DNA reads TGTGCCACACGCAGTCAGCCCAATGAGCAGTTCTTC. Amino acids: CATRSQPNEQFF.

The rearrangement uses TRBV27 and TRBJ2-7, with D possibly TRBD1 on 5 matching bases. Trimming shortened V by 3 bases and J by 3 bases, and 9 bases separated the two germline ends. Germline CDR1 MNHEY, CDR2 SMNVEV (reference sequence). The CDR3 consists of 13 residues. The CDR3 DNA reads as TGTGCCAGCAGTTTTCAGCAGGGCTACGAGCAGTACTTC. As protein: CASSFQQGYEQYF.

This chain links TRBV27 with TRBJ1-3; D uncertain. From germline, CDR1 is MNHEY and CDR2 SMNVEV (reference sequence). This CDR3 has 15 amino acids. Trimming shortened V by 4 bases and J by 3 bases, and 13 bases separated the two germline ends. CDR3 DNA: TGTGCCAGCAGTTCTACAGCAAATTATGGAAACACCATATATTTT. As protein: CASSSTANYGNTIYF.

The V and J genes are TRBV5-1 and TRBJ1-2; 8 bases line up with TRBD1. Germline-derived CDR1 and CDR2 are SGHRS and YFSETQ. J gave up 6 bases and V 4 bases, and 8 bases lay outside the gene matches. The CDR3 has 14 residues. The CDR3 sequence: CASSTQTGGDGYTF. In DNA, the CDR3 is TGCGCCAGCAGCACCCAAACAGGGGGGGATGGCTACACCTTC.